This T cell receptor (beta chain) was recorded in a study of T-cell reconstitution after alpha-beta-depleted transplantation in children. The trim removed 10 bases at V and 2 bases at J, leaving 8 bases unmatched. Germline-derived CDR1 and CDR2 are MNHEY and SMNVEV (reference sequence). CDR3 length: 15 amino acids. Unique molecular identifiers were used in preparing the TCRbeta library. From the PCR reads, TCRdb called clonotypes with MiXCR, one entry per CDR3 protein. The table includes hundreds of thousands of distinct CDR3 sequences, 8% to 11% detected once. This clonotype was recorded many times. Its specificity is unknown. General study points: About two months after transplant, alpha-beta T cells reportedly came from several hundred expanded graft clones. The main origin of T-cell counts and diversity one year after transplant was newly produced T cells. Surviving thymic progenitors and recipient T cells were the source of high TCRbeta diversity at day 60 in some patients.

The J gene is TRBJ2-1, the V gene TRBV27, with TRBD2 matching over 10 bases. This TCR was sampled from a child aged 2 to 15 with inherited bone marrow failure, due to receive a stem cell transplant. The material was PBMCs, obtained before TCRalphabeta/CD19-depleted stem cell transplant. The CDR3, as DNA: TGTGCCACCGTATTTAGCGGGAGGACCTACAATGAGCAGTTCTTC. Translation: CATVFSGRTYNEQFF.